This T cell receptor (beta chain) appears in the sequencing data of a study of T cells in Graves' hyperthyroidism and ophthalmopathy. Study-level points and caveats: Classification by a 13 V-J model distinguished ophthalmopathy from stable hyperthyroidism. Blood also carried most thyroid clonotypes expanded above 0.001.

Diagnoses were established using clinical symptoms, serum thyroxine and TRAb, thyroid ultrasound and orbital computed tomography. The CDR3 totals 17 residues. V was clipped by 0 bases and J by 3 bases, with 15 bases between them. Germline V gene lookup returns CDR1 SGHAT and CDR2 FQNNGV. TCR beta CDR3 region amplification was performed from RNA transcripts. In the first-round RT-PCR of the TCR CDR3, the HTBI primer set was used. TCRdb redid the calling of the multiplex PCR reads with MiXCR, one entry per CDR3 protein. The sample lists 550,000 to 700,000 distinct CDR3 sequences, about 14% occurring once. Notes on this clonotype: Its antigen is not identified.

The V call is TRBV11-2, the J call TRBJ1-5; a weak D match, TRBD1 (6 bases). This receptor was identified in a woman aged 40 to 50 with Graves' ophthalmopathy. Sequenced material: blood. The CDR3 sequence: CASSLETTQGYNQPQHF. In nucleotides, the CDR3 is TGTGCCAGCAGCTTAGAGACCACACAGGGCTACAATCAGCCCCAGCATTTT.